The 28 T cell receptor beta chains presented below share a single source sample, sequenced in a study of T cell repertoires in cytomegalovirus infection. TCRdb ran MiXCR on the reads and lists one entry per CDR3 protein. This sample yields some 270,000 distinct CDR3 sequences, of which approximately 22% are seen a single time; roughly 19% belongs to the top ten. These TCRs' antigens remain unknown. Material: cultured PBMCs, obtained from culture after CMV antigen stimulation. These receptors all stem from a human donor in good health (CMV status not recorded). Some clones in this sample may be carry-over from other donors' samples.

In this sample, this clonotype turned up once. V gene TRBV20-1 combines with J gene TRBJ1-1; TRBD1 agrees at 8 bases. The trim removed 0 bases at V and 1 base at J, leaving 4 bases unmatched. This CDR3 spans 15 amino acids. Germline CDR1 and CDR2: DFQATT and SNEGSKA (reference sequence). In DNA form, the CDR3 reads TGCAGTGCTAGAGATCCCGGACAGGGGAACACTGAAGCTTTCTTT. Residues: CSARDPGQGNTEAFF.

This clonotype was seen a handful of times. The genes are TRBV28 and TRBJ2-3, with 10 bases lining up with TRBD2. Germline lookup yields CDR1 MDHEN and CDR2 SYDVKM. V shed 5 bases and J 3 bases; nucleotides not matched to a gene: 2. This CDR3 has 14 amino acids. In DNA form, the CDR3 reads TGTGCCAGCAGTACACTAGCGGGAACAGATACGCAGTATTTT. Its protein product is CASSTLAGTDTQYF. Together with reference TRBV28 and TRBJ2-3, the CDR3 gives the full variable domain: DVKVTQSSRYLVKRTGEKVFLECVQDMDHENMFWYRQDPGLGLRLIYFSYDVKMKEKGDIPEGYSVSREKKERFSLILESASTNQTSMYLCASSTLAGTDTQYFGPGTRLTVL.

V usage is TRBV12-3 or TRBV12-4 and J usage is TRBJ1-2; maybe TRBD1 (5 bases). The CDR3 totals 13 residues. The V and J ends lost 5 bases and 7 bases respectively, with 14 bases between them. This chain's CDR3 is CASSQQGRGGYTF. DNA for the CDR3: TGTGCCAGCAGTCAGCAGGGAAGGGGTGGCTACACCTTC.

Ten or more counts support this clonotype. The genes are TRBV7-9 and TRBJ2-1; a possible D gene is TRBD2 (6 bases). Germline assignment: CDR1 SEHNR and CDR2 FQNEAQ (reference sequence). V lost 1 base to trimming and J lost 9 bases, with 13 bases between them. The CDR3 extends over 14 amino acids. The CDR3, as DNA: TGTGCCAGCAGCTTAGGGACTAAAGCCGGTGAGCAGTTCTTC. Its protein product is CASSLGTKAGEQFF.

This clonotype occurred a few times. The chain is built from TRBV4-1 and TRBJ2-7; possible D gene TRBD2, 7 bases. Trimming left V 1 base short and J 5 bases short, with 15 bases between. Germline CDR1 and CDR2: MGHRA and YSYEKL. The CDR3 length is 15 residues. DNA of the CDR3: TGCGCCAGCAGCCAAGCTAGGGGGGGGGGGAACGAGCAGTACGTC. Translation: CASSQARGGGNEQYV.

The chain couples TRBV6-5 to TRBJ2-7, with D perhaps TRBD1 or TRBD2 (5 bases each). V was pared by 2 bases and J by 5 bases, with 10 bases between. Germline values: CDR1 MNHEY, CDR2 SVGAGI. This CDR3 region has 13 residues. CDR3 sequence reads: CASSYTRGHEQYF. The CDR3 DNA reads TGTGCCAGCAGTTACACTAGGGGCCACGAGCAGTACTTC.

This rearrangement joins TRBV18 to TRBJ2-7; TRBD1 agrees at 7 bases. Looked up from germline, CDR1 is KGHSH and CDR2 is LQKENI. The V segment lost 3 bases and the J segment 4 bases; nucleotides outside the gene matches: 6. The CDR3 consists of 14 residues. The CDR3 spells CASSPGTVRYEQYF. CDR3 DNA: TGTGCCAGCTCACCGGGGACAGTAAGATACGAGCAGTACTTC.

This clonotype showed up just a few times. The chain joins TRBV7-2 to TRBJ1-2; 7 bases fit TRBD1. This CDR3 is built from 16 residues. Germline V gene lookup returns CDR1 SGHTA and CDR2 FQGNSA. Trimming at V came to 3 bases and at J to 2 bases, leaving 9 bases not matched to a gene. CDR3 residues: CASSFGDSATNYGYTF. The CDR3 nucleotides are TGTGCCAGCAGCTTTGGGGACAGTGCCACAAACTATGGCTACACCTTC.

The CDR3: CASSPLAGGRPYNEQFF. CDR3 DNA: TGTGCCAGCAGCCCCTTAGCGGGAGGCCGTCCTTACAATGAGCAGTTCTTC. The V gene is TRBV5-4, the J gene TRBJ2-1, with 10 bases identical to TRBD2. Looked up from germline, CDR1 is SGHNT and CDR2 is YYREEE (reference sequence). V trimming: 4 bases; J trimming: 4 bases; junction bases outside the gene matches: 11. The CDR3 loop spans 17 amino acids.

Note on this clonotype: At one end, the junction sequence differs from germline, possibly due to a read error. The chain combines TRBV4-1 with TRBJ2-5; maybe TRBD2 (5 bases). This CDR3 has 13 amino acids. Germline values: CDR1 MGHRA, CDR2 YSYEKL. The CDR3 nucleotides are TGTGCCAGCAGACAAGAGGGTACCGAGACCCAGTACTTC. This codes for CASRQEGTETQYF.

This clonotype was found many times. The J gene is TRBJ2-1, the V gene TRBV7-2; maybe TRBD2 (6 bases). CDR3 length: 17 amino acids. CDR1 and CDR2 (germline): SGHTA, FQGNSA. The V end was cut by 5 bases, the J end by 6 bases, with 23 bases between. This chain's CDR3 is CASSARGSGLHFNEQFF. CDR3 in DNA: TGTGCCAGCAGCGCCAGAGGTTCGGGACTCCACTTCAATGAGCAGTTCTTC.

In DNA, the CDR3 is TGTGCCACCAGTGATCCGGGGACGGAAGTCTATGGCTACACCTTC. Residues: CATSDPGTEVYGYTF. This sequence joins TRBV24-1 and TRBJ1-2; possible D gene TRBD1, 5 bases. V was shortened by 3 bases and J by 4 bases, with 14 bases between the two germline ends. Germline lookup yields CDR1 KGHDR and CDR2 SFDVKD. This CDR3 spans 15 amino acids.

This clonotype has ten or more counts. The genes are TRBV7-2 and TRBJ1-4, with D unresolved. Trimming shortened V by 5 bases and J by 8 bases, and 9 bases separated the two germline ends. The CDR3 has 12 residues. Germline V gene data show CDR1 as SGHTA and CDR2 as FQGNSA. The CDR3 is CASSKSREKLFF. CDR3 DNA: TGTGCCAGCAGCAAGTCCCGAGAAAAACTGTTTTTT.

In this sample, this clonotype turned up a few times. This chain links TRBV7-9 with TRBJ1-1; tentatively, D is TRBD1 (6 bases). The V end was cut by 5 bases, the J end by 2 bases, with 24 bases between. The germline CDR1 and CDR2 sequences are SEHNR and FQNEAQ (reference sequence). The CDR3 covers 18 residues. CDR3 DNA: TGTGCCAGCAGCATAGGGGAGCTCGGGGGCGCAATCAACACTGAAGCTTTCTTT. It translates to CASSIGELGGAINTEAFF.

V is TRBV29-1 and J is TRBJ2-1, with TRBD2 identical over 9 bases. Per germline, CDR1 SQVTM and CDR2 ANQGSEA. The ends lost 7 bases at V and 5 bases at J; junction bases unmatched: 9. This CDR3 is built from 14 residues. The CDR3 sequence is CSGTGTSQHNEQFF. CDR3 DNA sequence: TGCAGCGGGACCGGGACTAGCCAGCACAATGAGCAGTTCTTC.

The table lists this clonotype with a few counts. This rearrangement joins TRBV7-3 to TRBJ1-5, with D hard to call. Trimming took 5 bases from V and 3 from J, leaving 11 bases between them. This CDR3 is 14 amino acids long. Germline V lookup: CDR1 SGHTA, CDR2 FQGTGA. CDR3 residues: CASSRRENNQPQHF. CDR3 sequence (DNA): TGTGCCAGCAGCAGAAGGGAAAACAATCAGCCCCAGCATTTT.

This clonotype was seen a handful of times. V gene TRBV27 combines with J gene TRBJ2-6; 7 bases line up with TRBD2. V lost 8 bases, J lost 1 base, and 8 bases stayed unmatched. CDR3 length: 16 residues. Germline loops: CDR1 MNHEY, CDR2 SMNVEV (reference sequence). CDR3 nucleotide sequence: TGTGCCAGCCCAGGGAGGGGAATATCTGGGGCCAACGTCCTGACTTTC. Encoded protein: CASPGRGISGANVLTF. The entire variable domain, with the rest obtained from reference TRBV27 and TRBJ2-6, is as follows: EAQVTQNPRYLITVTGKKLTVTCSQNMNHEYMSWYRQDPGLGLRQIYYSMNVEVTDKGDVPEGYKVSRKEKRNFPLILESPSPNQTSLYFCASPGRGISGANVLTFGAGSRLTVL.

There are a few counts of this clonotype. This rearrangement joins TRBV4-1 to TRBJ2-4; 9 bases match TRBD2. Germline V gene data show CDR1 as MGHRA and CDR2 as YSYEKL. V lost 4 bases and J lost 7; bases outside the gene matches: 14. The CDR3 has 17 residues. CDR3 protein: CASSRTLSVAGANIQYF. CDR3 in DNA: TGCGCCAGCAGCCGAACCCTTAGCGTAGCGGGAGCCAACATTCAGTACTTC.

The chain has TRBV15 and TRBJ1-2; 8 nucleotides align to TRBD1. V shed 0 bases, J shed 4 bases, and the junction held 1 base outside the gene matches. Germline values: CDR1 LNHNV, CDR2 YYDKDF (reference sequence). The CDR3 runs to 14 residues. The CDR3 reads CATSRETGVYGYTF. CDR3 sequence (DNA): TGTGCCACCAGCAGAGAGACAGGGGTCTATGGCTACACCTTC.

This clonotype has more than one count but fewer than ten. DNA for the CDR3: TGTGCCAGCAGTTCGGTTACTGAAGCTTTCTTT. Protein: CASSSVTEAFF. This rearrangement joins TRBV6-6 to TRBJ1-1; D is ambiguous. CDR1 and CDR2 (germline): MNHNY, SVGAGI (reference sequence). The length of the CDR3 is 11 residues. The V gene lost 4 bases and the J gene lost 5 bases, with 5 bases spanning the gap.

This clonotype was recorded at least ten times. V gene TRBV7-8 combines with J gene TRBJ2-2, with TRBD2 identical over 12 bases. This CDR3 contains 17 residues. Germline CDR1 is SGHVS and CDR2 is FQNEAQ. Losses at the gene ends were 1 base for V and 2 bases for J; bases not matched to a gene: 2. The CDR3 nucleotides read TGTGCCAGCAGCTTAGAACTAGCGGGAGGCAACACCGGGGAGCTGTTTTTT. Translated, it gives CASSLELAGGNTGELFF.

J is TRBJ1-1 and V is TRBV20-1, with 7 nucleotides matching TRBD1. The V and J ends lost 3 bases and 5 bases, in that order; junction bases with no gene match: 0. From germline, CDR1 is DFQATT and CDR2 SNEGSKA (reference sequence). There are 11 residues in the CDR3. The CDR3 loop reads CSASRGTEAFF. CDR3 sequence (DNA): TGCAGTGCTAGCAGGGGGACTGAAGCTTTCTTT.

The chain uses TRBV7-8 and TRBJ2-3; maybe TRBD2 (6 bases). The V gene lost 3 bases and the J gene lost 1 base, with 8 bases spanning the gap. CDR3 length equals 14 residues. Germline values: CDR1 SGHVS, CDR2 FQNEAQ. CDR3 in amino acids: CASSFSGRTDTQYF. The CDR3 coding sequence is TGTGCCAGCAGCTTCAGCGGGCGCACAGATACGCAGTATTTT.

This chain uses TRBV7-3 with TRBJ2-1, with D perhaps being TRBD1 or TRBD2 (5 bases each). Between the trimmed V and J ends, which lost 5 bases and 2 bases, there was a span of 19 bases. CDR3 length: 17 amino acids. Germline values: CDR1 SGHTA, CDR2 FQGTGA. The CDR3 loop is CASSKYGTLSTYNEQFF. Written as DNA, the CDR3 is TGTGCCAGCAGCAAATATGGGACCTTAAGTACCTACAATGAGCAGTTCTTC.

The rearrangement links TRBV27 to TRBJ2-2, with D maybe TRBD1 (6 bases). Germline CDR1 and CDR2: MNHEY and SMNVEV (reference sequence). Trimming cost V 6 bases and J 3 bases, with 11 bases left between them. CDR3 size: 14 residues. This CDR3 reads CASRTGQYTGELFF. The CDR3, as DNA: TGTGCCAGCAGAACCGGACAGTACACCGGGGAGCTGTTTTTT.

This clonotype has ten or more counts. The chain combines TRBV7-2 with TRBJ2-1, with 15 bases lining up with TRBD2. The V gene's germline CDR1 is SGHTA and CDR2 FQGNSA. The CDR3 consists of 15 residues. V dropped 1 base and J dropped 9; count of bases not matched to a gene: 1. CDR3 coding DNA: TGTGCCAGCAGCTTAGTGGGACTAGCGGGAGGTGAGCAGTTCTTC. It yields the protein CASSLVGLAGGEQFF.

The chain joins TRBV11-3 to TRBJ2-7; D is possibly TRBD2 (5 bases). The CDR3 has 13 residues. Germline CDR1 is SGHNT and CDR2 is YENEEA. Trimming removed 6 bases at V and 0 bases at J, with 9 bases between. This chain's CDR3 is CASSTRGSYEQYV. Here the CDR3 DNA reads TGTGCCAGCAGTACTCGGGGCTCCTACGAGCAGTACGTC.

This clonotype appeared many times. The CDR3 sequence: CASSHFTGAQETQYF. The DNA of the CDR3 is TGTGCCAGCAGTCATTTTACAGGAGCCCAAGAGACCCAGTACTTC. The rearrangement links TRBV6-5 to TRBJ2-5; possibly TRBD1 for D (5 bases). The CDR3 covers 15 residues. Looked up from germline, CDR1 is MNHEY and CDR2 is SVGAGI. The V end lost 5 bases, the J end lost 1 base, and 14 bases lay between the germline ends.